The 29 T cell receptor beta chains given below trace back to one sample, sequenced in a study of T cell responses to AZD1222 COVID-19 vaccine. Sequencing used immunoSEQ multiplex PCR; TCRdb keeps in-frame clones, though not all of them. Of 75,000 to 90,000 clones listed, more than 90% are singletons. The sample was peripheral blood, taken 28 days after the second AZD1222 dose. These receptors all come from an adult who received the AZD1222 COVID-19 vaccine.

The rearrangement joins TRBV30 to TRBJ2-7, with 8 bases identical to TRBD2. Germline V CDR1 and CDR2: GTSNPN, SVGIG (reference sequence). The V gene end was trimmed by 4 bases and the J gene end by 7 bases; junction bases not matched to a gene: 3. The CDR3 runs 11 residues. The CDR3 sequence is CAWTGGGEQYF. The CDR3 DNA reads TGTGCCTGGACCGGCGGGGGGGAGCAGTACTTC.

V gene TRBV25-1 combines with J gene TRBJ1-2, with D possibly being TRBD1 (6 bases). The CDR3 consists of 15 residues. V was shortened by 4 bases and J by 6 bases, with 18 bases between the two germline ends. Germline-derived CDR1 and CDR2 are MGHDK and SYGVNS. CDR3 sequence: CASSGRDIGADGYTF. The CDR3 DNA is TGTGCCAGCAGTGGCCGGGACATAGGGGCCGATGGCTACACCTTC.

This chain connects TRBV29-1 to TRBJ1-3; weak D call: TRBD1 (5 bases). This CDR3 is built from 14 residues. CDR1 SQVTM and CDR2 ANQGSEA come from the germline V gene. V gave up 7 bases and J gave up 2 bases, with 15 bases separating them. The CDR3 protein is CSGSSGLAGNTIYF. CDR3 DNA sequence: TGCAGCGGAAGCTCGGGACTGGCTGGAAACACCATATATTTT.

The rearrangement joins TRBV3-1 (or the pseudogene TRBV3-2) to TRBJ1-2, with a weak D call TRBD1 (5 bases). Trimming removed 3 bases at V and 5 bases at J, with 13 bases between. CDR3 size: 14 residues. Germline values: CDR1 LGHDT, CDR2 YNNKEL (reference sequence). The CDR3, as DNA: TGTGCCAGCAGCCAGGTAACGACAGAATATGGCTACACCTTC. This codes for CASSQVTTEYGYTF.

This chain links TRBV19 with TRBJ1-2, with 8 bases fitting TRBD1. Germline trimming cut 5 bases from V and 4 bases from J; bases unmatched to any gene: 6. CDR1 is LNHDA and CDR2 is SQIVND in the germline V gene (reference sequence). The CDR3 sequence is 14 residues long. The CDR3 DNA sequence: TGTGCCAGTAGTCCGTCGGACAGGGTCTATGGCTACACCTTC. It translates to CASSPSDRVYGYTF. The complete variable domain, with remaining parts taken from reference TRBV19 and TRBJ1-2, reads DGGITQSPKYLFRKEGQNVTLSCEQNLNHDAMYWYRQDPGQGLRLIYYSQIVNDFQKGDIAEGYSVSREKKESFPLTVTSAQKNPTAFYLCASSPSDRVYGYTFGSGTRLTVV.

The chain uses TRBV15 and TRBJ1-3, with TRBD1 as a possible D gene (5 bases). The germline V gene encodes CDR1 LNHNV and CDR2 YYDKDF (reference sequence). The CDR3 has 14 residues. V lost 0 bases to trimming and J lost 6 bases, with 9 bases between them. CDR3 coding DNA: TGTGCCACCAGCAGAGATTGGGGGGTAAACACCATATATTTT. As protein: CATSRDWGVNTIYF.

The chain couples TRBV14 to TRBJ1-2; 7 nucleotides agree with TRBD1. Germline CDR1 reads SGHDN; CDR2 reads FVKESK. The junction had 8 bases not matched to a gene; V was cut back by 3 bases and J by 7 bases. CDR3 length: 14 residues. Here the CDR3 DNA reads TGTGCCAGCAGCCAGGCGTTACAGGGGTTTGGCTACACCTTC. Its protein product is CASSQALQGFGYTF.

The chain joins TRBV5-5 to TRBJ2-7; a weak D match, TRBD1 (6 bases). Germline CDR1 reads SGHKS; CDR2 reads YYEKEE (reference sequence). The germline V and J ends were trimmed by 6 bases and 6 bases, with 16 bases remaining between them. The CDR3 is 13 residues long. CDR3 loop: CASTHWGPGEQYF. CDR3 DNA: TGTGCCAGCACCCATTGGGGGCCCGGCGAGCAGTACTTC.

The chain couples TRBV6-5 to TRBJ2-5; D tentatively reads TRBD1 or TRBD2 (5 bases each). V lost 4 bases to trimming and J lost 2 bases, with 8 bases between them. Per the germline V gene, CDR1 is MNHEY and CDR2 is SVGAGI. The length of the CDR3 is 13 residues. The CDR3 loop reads CASSWDGQETQYF. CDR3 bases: TGTGCCAGCAGTTGGGACGGACAAGAGACCCAGTACTTC.

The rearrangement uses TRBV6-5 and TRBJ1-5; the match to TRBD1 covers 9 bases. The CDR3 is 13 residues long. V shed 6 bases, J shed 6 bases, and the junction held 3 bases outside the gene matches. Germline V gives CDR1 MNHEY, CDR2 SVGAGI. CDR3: CASRQDRGQPQHF. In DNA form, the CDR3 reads TGTGCCAGCAGACAGGACAGGGGTCAGCCCCAGCATTTT.

Here the CDR3 DNA reads TGTGCCAGCAGCGGCGCGCTCCCCGCGGACTATGGCTACACCTTC. Residues: CASSGALPADYGYTF. This rearrangement joins TRBV28 to TRBJ1-2; the D is unclear. Germline lookup yields CDR1 MDHEN and CDR2 SYDVKM. This CDR3 has 15 amino acids. Deletions cut 6 bases from V and 3 bases from J, with 17 bases between.

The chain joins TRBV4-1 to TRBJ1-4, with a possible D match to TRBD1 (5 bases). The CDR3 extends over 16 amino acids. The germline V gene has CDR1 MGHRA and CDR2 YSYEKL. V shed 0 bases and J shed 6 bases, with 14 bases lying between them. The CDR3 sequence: CASSQDPGPYDEKLFF. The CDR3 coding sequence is TGCGCCAGCAGCCAAGATCCAGGGCCCTATGATGAAAAACTGTTTTTT.

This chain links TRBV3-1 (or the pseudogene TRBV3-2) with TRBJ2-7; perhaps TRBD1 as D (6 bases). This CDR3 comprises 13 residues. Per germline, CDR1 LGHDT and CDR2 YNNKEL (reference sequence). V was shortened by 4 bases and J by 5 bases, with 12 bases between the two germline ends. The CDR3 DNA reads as TGTGCCAGCAGCCTGCCAGGGGTGAACGAGCAGTACTTC. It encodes CASSLPGVNEQYF.

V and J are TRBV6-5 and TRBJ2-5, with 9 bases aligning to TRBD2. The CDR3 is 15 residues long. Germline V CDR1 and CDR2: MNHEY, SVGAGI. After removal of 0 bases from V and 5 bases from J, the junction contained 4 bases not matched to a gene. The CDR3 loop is CASSYSTSGRETQYF. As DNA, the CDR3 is TGTGCCAGCAGTTACTCGACCAGCGGGAGGGAGACCCAGTACTTC.

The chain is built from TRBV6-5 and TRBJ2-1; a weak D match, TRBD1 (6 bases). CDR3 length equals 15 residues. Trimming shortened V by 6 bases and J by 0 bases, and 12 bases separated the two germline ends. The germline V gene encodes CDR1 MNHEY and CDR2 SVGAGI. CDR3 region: CASSRTGSSYNEQFF. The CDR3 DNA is TGTGCCAGCAGCCGAACAGGGAGCTCCTACAATGAGCAGTTCTTC.

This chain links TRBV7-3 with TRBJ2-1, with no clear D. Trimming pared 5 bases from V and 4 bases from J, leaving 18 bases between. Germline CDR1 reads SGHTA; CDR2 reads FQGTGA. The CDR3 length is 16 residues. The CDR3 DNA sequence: TGTGCCAGCAGCGACGGCGTGGGCGGACCTTACAATGAGCAGTTCTTC. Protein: CASSDGVGGPYNEQFF.

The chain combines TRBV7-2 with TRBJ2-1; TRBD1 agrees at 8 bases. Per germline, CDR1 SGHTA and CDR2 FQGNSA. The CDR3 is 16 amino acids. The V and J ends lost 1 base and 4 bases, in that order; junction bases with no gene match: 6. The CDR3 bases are TGTGCCAGCAGCTTAGTGTCCAGGGGGCCATACAATGAGCAGTTCTTC. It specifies CASSLVSRGPYNEQFF.

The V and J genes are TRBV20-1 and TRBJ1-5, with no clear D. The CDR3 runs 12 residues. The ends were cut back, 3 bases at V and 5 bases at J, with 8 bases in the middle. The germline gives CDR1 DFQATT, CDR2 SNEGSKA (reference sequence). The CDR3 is CSASTGDQPQHF. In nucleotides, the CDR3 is TGCAGTGCTAGTACCGGTGATCAGCCCCAGCATTTT.

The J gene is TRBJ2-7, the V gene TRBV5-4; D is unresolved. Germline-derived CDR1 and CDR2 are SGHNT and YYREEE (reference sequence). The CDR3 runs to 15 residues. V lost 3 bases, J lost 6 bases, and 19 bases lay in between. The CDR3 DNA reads TGTGCCAGCAGCTCGGCCGGACCCGCGTCGCGCGAGCAGTACTTC. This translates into CASSSAGPASREQYF.

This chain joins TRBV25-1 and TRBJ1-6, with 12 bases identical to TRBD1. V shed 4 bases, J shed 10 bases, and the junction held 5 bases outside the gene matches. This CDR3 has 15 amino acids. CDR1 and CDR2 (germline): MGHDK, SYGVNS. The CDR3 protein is CASSVGTGGVSPLHF. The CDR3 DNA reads TGTGCCAGCAGTGTCGGGACAGGGGGCGTCTCACCCCTCCACTTT.

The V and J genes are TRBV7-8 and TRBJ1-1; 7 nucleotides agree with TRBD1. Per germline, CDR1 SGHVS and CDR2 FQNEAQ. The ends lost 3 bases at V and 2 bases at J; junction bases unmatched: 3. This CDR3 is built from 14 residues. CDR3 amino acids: CASSFTGDNTEAFF. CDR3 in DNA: TGTGCCAGCAGCTTTACAGGGGATAACACTGAAGCTTTCTTT. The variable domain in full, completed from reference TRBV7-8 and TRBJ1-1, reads GAGVSQSPRYKVAKRGQDVALRCDPISGHVSLFWYQQALGQGPEFLTYFQNEAQLDKSGLPSDRFFAERPEGSVSTLKIQRTQQEDSAVYLCASSFTGDNTEAFFGQGTRLTVV.

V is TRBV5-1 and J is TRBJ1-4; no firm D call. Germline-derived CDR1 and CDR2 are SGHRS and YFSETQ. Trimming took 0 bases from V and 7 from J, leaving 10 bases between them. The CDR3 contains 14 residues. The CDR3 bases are TGCGCCAGCAGCTTGGTAGGTAGGGCTGAAAAACTGTTTTTT. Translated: CASSLVGRAEKLFF.

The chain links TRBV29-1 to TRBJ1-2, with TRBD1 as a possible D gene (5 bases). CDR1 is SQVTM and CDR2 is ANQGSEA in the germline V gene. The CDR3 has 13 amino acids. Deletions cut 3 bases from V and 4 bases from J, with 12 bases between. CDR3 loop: CSVDATGSYGYTF. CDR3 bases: TGCAGCGTTGATGCCACAGGCTCCTATGGCTACACCTTC.

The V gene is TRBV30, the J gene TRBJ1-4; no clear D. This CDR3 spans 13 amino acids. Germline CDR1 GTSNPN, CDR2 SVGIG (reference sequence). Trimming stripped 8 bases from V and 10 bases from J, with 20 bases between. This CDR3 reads CAAAPWDRGKLFF. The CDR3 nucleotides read TGTGCCGCCGCTCCTTGGGATCGGGGAAAACTGTTTTTT.

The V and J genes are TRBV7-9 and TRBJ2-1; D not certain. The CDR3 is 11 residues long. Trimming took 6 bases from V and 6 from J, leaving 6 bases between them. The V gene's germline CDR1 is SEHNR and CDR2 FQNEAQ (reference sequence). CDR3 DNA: TGTGCCAGCAGTTCCGCCAATGAGCAGTTCTTC. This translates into CASSSANEQFF.

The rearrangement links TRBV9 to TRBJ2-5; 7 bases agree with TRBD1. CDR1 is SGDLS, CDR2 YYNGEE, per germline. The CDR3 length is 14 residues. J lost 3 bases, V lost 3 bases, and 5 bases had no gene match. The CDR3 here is CASSAGTVKETQYF. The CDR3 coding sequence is TGTGCCAGCAGCGCCGGGACAGTAAAAGAGACCCAGTACTTC.

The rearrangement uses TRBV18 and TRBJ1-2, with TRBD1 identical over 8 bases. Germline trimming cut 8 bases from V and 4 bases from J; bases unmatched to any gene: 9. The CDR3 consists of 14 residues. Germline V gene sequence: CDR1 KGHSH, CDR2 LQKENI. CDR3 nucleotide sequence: TGTGCCAGCAGACCGGGACAGGAACTCTATGGCTACACCTTC. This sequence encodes CASRPGQELYGYTF.

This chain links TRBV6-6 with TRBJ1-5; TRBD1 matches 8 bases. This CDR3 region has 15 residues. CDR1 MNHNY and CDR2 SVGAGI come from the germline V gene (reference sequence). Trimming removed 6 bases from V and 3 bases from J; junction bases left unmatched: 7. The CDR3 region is CASSPDRGNNQPQHF. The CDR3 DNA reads TGTGCCAGCAGCCCCGACAGGGGAAACAATCAGCCCCAGCATTTT.

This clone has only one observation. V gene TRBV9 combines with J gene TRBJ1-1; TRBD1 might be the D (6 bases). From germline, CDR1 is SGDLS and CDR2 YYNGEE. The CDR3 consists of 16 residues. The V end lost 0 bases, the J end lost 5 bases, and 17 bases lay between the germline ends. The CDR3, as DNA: TGTGCCAGCAGCGTAGGTACAGGGTACGTTGGGACTGAAGCTTTCTTT. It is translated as CASSVGTGYVGTEAFF.